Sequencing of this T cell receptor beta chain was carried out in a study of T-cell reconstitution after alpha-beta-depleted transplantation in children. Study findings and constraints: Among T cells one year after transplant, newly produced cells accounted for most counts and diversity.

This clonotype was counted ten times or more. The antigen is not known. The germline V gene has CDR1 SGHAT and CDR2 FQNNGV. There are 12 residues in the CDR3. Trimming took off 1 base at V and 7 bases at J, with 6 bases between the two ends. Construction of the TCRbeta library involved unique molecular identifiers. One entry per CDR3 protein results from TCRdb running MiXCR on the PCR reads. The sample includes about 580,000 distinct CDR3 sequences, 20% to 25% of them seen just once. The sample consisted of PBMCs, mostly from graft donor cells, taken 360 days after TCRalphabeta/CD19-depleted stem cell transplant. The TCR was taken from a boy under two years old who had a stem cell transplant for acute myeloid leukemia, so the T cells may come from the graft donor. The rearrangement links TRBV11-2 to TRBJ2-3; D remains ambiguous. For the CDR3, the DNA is TGTGCCAGCAGCTTAGTAGTAAATACGCAGTATTTT. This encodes CASSLVVNTQYF.